This T cell receptor (beta chain) comes out of a study of T cell responses to AZD1222 COVID-19 vaccine. Study observations and caveats: Researchers report vaccine-associated CD4 TCRs spanning spike, with dominance at 160-218 and 743-854. Possibly, clonal diversity was underestimated; donors were largely white British and included more females.

Note on this clone: The antigen remains undetermined.

Assay used: immunoSEQ multiplex PCR; TCRdb lists only in-frame clones, some missing. The profile covers 85,000 or so clones, with about 86% appearing a single time and approximately 5.6% taken by the ten largest. This CDR3 comprises 15 residues. V lost 0 bases and J 2 bases, leaving 10 bases between the germline ends. The germline gives CDR1 SGHVS, CDR2 FQNEAQ. This clonotype was sampled from an adult who received the AZD1222 COVID-19 vaccine. This chain links TRBV7-8 with TRBJ1-2; D not certain. Sequenced material: peripheral blood, taken 28 days after the second AZD1222 dose. Written as DNA, the CDR3 is TGTGCCAGCAGCTTAGCCCCATGGCAGAACTATGGCTACACCTTC. Translation: CASSLAPWQNYGYTF.